This T cell receptor beta chain stems from a study of spatial heterogeneity in lung cancer. Study summary: Sequence detection consistently recorded a greater number of beta-chain than alpha-chain sequences. Whole-study results and caveats: Counts of expanded intratumoral alpha and beta TCRs tracked tumor mutation counts.

Every TCR cDNA molecule carried a tag that served as a unique molecular identifier. TCRdb called the 5' RACE reads again in MiXCR, with one record for every CDR3 protein. Of roughly 5,100 distinct CDR3 sequences in the sample, roughly 8.4% were seen once. To note about this clonotype: What it recognizes is unknown.

Trimming took off 3 bases at V and 5 bases at J, with 23 bases between the two ends. This CDR3 spans 18 amino acids. In germline, CDR1 is LGHNA, CDR2 YNFKEQ. Indicated time point: sample taken at primary tumor resection. Whole RNA came from tumor, nontumor lung or frozen PBMC and was sequenced without being sorted. The chain recombines TRBV4-2 with TRBJ2-1; D possibly corresponds to TRBD1 (5 bases). The sequence came from a female donor with early-stage non-small cell lung cancer. The starting material was lung tumor tissue, obtained at surgery. In DNA, the CDR3 is TGTGCCAGCAGCCATCCCCTGGCAGGGCCAGGCATACACAATGAGCAGTTCTTC. As protein: CASSHPLAGPGIHNEQFF.